This T cell receptor beta chain is drawn from a study of T cell repertoires in cytomegalovirus infection. Whole-study context: TCR beta signatures that were public indicated CMV infection and matching HLA type.

Whole-study findings and limits: HLA-C-restricted CMV clonotypes gave the most frequent clonotype in two of eight donors. Public TCR beta family frequency separated CMV-and-HLA carriers, including in an independent cohort.

As to this clonotype: The antigen is not known. A clone one base away is much larger, so this may be a read error.

This CDR3 spans 13 amino acids. Germline V gene data show CDR1 as MNHEY and CDR2 as SMNVEV (reference sequence). TCRdb fed the reads into MiXCR, producing one record per CDR3 protein. The repertoire holds some 300,000 distinct CDR3 sequences, with roughly a tenth as singletons. The chain is built from TRBV27 and TRBJ2-7; D is possibly TRBD1 or TRBD2 (5 bases each). Sequencing was performed on PBMCs. This receptor was obtained from a human donor in good health (CMV status not recorded). Some clones in this sample may be carry-over from other donors' samples. CDR3 residues: CASSFRGAGEQHF. The DNA of the CDR3 is TGTGCCAGCAGTTTCCGAGGGGCGGGCGAGCAGCACTTC.